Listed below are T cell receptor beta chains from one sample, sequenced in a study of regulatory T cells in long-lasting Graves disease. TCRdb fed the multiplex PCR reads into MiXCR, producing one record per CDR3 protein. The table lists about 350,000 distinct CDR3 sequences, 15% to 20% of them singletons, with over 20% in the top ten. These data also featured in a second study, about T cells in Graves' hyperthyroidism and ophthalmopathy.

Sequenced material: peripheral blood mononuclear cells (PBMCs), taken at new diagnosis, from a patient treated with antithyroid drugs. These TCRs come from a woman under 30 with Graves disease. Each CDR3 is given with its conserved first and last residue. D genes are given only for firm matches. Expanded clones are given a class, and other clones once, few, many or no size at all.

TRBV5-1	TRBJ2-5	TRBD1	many	CASSLSGTGSQETQYF	TGCGCCAGCAGCCTCTCCGGGACAGGGTCCCAAGAGACCCAGTACTTC
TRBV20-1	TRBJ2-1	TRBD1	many	CSAIGTASNEQFF	TGCAGTGCTATCGGGACAGCCTCTAATGAGCAGTTCTTC
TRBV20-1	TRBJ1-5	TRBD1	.	CSARPGTGYSNQPQHF	TGCAGTGCTAGGCCAGGGACAGGGTATAGCAATCAGCCCCAGCATTTT
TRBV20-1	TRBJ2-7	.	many	CSAQTISGTYEQYF	TGCAGTGCCCAGACGATAAGCGGAACCTACGAGCAGTACTTC
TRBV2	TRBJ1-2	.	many	CASSEVGGLPNYGYTF	TGTGCCAGCAGTGAAGTCGGGGGGTTGCCTAACTATGGCTACACCTTC
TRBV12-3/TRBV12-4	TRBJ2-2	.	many	CASRSKTQPNTGELFF	TGTGCCAGCCGATCCAAGACGCAACCGAACACCGGGGAGCTGTTTTTT
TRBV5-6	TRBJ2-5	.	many	CASSLATGLETQYF	TGTGCCAGCAGCTTAGCTACAGGGTTGGAGACCCAGTACTTC
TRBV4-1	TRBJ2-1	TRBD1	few	CASSHLGQGRGNEQFF	TGCGCCAGCAGCCATCTCGGACAGGGGAGGGGAAATGAGCAGTTCTTC
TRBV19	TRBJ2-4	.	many	CASSIPDTLAKNIQYF	TGTGCCAGTAGTATCCCGGACACCCTAGCCAAAAACATTCAGTACTTC
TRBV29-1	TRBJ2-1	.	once	CSVVGLSYNEQFF	TGCAGCGTTGTCGGGCTTTCCTACAATGAGCAGTTCTTC
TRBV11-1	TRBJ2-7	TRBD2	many	CASSLAGLAPYEQYF	TGTGCCAGCAGCTTAGCCGGACTAGCTCCGTACGAGCAGTACTTC
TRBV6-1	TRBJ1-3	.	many	CASRSYTSGNTIYF	TGTGCCAGCAGATCTTACACCTCTGGAAACACCATATATTTT
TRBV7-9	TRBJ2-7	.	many	CASSLAEGVEQYF	TGTGCCAGCAGCTTAGCGGAGGGTGTGGAGCAGTACTTC
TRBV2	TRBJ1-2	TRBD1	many	CASSEGRGSRSYTF	TGTGCCAGCAGTGAAGGCAGGGGGTCTAGGAGCTACACCTTC
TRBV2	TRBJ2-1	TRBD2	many	CVAGTYNEQFF	TGTGTAGCGGGGACATACAATGAGCAGTTCTTC
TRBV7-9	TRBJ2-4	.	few	CASTPLSRNIQYF	TGTGCCAGCACCCCCTTGAGCCGGAACATTCAGTACTTC
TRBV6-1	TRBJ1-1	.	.	CASTTPGEAFF	TGTGCCAGCACAACACCGGGAGAAGCTTTCTTT
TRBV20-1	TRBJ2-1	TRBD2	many	CSAGGISGRPPYNEQFF	TGCAGTGCTGGGGGAATTAGCGGGAGACCGCCCTACAATGAGCAGTTCTTC
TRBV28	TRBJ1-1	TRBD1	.	CASRTQGENTEAFF	TGTGCCAGCAGGACGCAGGGGGAGAACACTGAAGCTTTCTTT
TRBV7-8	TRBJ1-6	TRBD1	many	CASSFETGHNSPLHF	TGTGCCAGCAGCTTTGAGACAGGGCATAATTCACCCCTCCACTTT
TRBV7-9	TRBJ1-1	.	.	CASSDYRVGNTEAFF	TGTGCCAGCAGCGATTACAGGGTAGGGAATACTGAAGCTTTCTTT
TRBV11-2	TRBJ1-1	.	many	CASSFSGNFEAFF	TGTGCCAGCAGCTTCTCAGGGAACTTTGAAGCTTTCTTT
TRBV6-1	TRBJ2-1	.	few	CASRMQLGSYNEQFF	TGTGCCAGCAGAATGCAACTTGGCTCCTACAATGAGCAGTTCTTC
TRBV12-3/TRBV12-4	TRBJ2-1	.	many	CASSFRTAYNEQFF	TGTGCCAGCAGTTTTAGGACGGCTTACAATGAGCAGTTCTTC
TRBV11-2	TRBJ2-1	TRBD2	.	CASSLTGGTYNEQFF	TGTGCCAGCAGCTTAACGGGAGGGACCTACAATGAGCAGTTCTTC
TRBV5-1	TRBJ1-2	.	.	CASSLSDLNYGYTF	TGCGCCAGCAGCTTGTCGGACCTTAACTATGGCTACACCTTC
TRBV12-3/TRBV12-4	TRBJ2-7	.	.	CTSSLTHEQYF	TGTACCAGCAGTTTGACCCACGAGCAGTACTTC
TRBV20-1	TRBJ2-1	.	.	CSARIALMDDNEQFF	TGCAGTGCTAGAATAGCCCTAATGGACGACAATGAGCAGTTCTTC
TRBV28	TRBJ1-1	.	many	CASSFLVQRGTEAFF	TGTGCCAGCAGTTTCCTCGTCCAGCGGGGCACTGAAGCTTTCTTT
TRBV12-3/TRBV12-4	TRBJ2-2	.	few	CASSSGNANTGELFF	TGTGCCAGCAGTTCCGGGAACGCGAACACCGGGGAGCTGTTTTTT
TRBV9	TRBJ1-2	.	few	CASTPGGGRYGYTF	TGTGCCAGCACCCCGGGGGGGGGCAGGTATGGCTACACCTTC
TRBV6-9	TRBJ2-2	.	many	CASSSRQGNTGELFF	TGTGCCAGCAGTTCACGGCAGGGGAACACCGGGGAGCTGTTTTTT
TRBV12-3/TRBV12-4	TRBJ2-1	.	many	CASITGGHGSYNEQFF	TGTGCCAGCATAACGGGGGGCCATGGGTCCTACAATGAGCAGTTCTTC
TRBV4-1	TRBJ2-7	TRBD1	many	CASSRVGQGMYEQYF	TGCGCCAGCAGCCGGGTAGGACAGGGAATGTACGAGCAGTACTTC
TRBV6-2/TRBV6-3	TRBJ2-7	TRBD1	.	CASMVGQAQYF	TGTGCCAGCATGGTAGGACAGGCGCAGTACTTC
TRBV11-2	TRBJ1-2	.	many	CASSMDGYGYTF	TGTGCCAGCAGCATGGACGGGTATGGCTACACCTTC
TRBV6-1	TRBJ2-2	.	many	CASSPTSRSGELFF	TGTGCCAGCAGCCCGACTAGTCGATCCGGGGAGCTGTTTTTT
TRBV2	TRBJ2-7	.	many	CASSPAYGTYEQYF	TGTGCCAGCAGTCCCGCGTACGGGACCTACGAGCAGTACTTC
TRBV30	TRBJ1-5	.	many	CAWSGKGLFNQPQHF	TGTGCCTGGAGTGGAAAAGGTTTATTCAATCAGCCCCAGCATTTT
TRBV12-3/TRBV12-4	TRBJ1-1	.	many	CASSFRGRLNTEAFF	TGTGCCAGCAGTTTTAGGGGCAGATTGAACACTGAAGCTTTCTTT
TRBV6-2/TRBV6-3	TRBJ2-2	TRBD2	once	CASSQLAGDLGELFF	TGTGCCAGCAGTCAGCTAGCGGGAGACCTCGGGGAGCTGTTTTTT
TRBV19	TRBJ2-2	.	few	CASSTMGPMFF	TGTGCCAGTAGTACCATGGGCCCAATGTTTTTT
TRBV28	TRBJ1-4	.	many	CASMDVLDEKLFF	TGTGCCAGCATGGACGTCTTGGACGAAAAACTGTTTTTT
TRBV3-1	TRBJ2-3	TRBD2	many	CASSWTSGSSDTQYF	TGTGCCAGCAGCTGGACTAGCGGGAGTTCAGATACGCAGTATTTT
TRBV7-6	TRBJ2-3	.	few	CASSLGGRSSTDTQYF	TGTGCCAGCAGCTTAGGAGGGCGGTCCAGCACAGATACGCAGTATTTT
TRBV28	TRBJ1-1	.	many	CASSLGGSQNTEAFF	TGTGCCAGCAGTTTGGGGGGGAGTCAGAACACTGAAGCTTTCTTT